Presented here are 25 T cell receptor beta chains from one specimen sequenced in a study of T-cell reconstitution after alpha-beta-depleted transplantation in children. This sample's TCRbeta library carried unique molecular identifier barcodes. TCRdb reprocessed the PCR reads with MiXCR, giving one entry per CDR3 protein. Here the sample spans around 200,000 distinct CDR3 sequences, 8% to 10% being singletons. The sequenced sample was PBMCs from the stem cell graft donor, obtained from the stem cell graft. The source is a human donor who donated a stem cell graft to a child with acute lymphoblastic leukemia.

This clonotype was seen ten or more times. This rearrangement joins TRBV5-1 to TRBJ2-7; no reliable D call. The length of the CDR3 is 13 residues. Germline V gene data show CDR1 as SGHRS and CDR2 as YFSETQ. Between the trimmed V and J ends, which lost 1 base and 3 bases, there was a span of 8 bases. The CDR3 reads CASSLSQSYEQYF. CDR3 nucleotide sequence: TGCGCCAGCAGCTTGTCACAAAGCTACGAGCAGTACTTC.

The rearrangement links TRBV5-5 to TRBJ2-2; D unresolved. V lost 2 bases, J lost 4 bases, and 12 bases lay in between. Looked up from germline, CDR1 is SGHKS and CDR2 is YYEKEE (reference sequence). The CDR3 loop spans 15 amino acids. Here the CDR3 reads CASSFFLVGTGELFF. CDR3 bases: TGTGCCAGCAGCTTTTTTTTGGTAGGCACCGGGGAGCTGTTTTTT.

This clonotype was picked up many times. The CDR3: CSARVKGRNQPQHF. In DNA form, the CDR3 reads TGCAGTGCTAGAGTAAAGGGGCGAAATCAGCCCCAGCATTTT. This sequence joins TRBV20-1 and TRBJ1-5, with D possibly matching TRBD1 (5 bases). There are 14 residues in the CDR3. The V end was cut by 1 base, the J end by 4 bases, with 11 bases between. The germline gives CDR1 DFQATT, CDR2 SNEGSKA (reference sequence).

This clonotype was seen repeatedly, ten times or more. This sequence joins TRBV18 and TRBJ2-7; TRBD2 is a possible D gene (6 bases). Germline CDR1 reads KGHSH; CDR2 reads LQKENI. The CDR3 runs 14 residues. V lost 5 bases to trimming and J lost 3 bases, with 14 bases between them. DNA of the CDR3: TGTGCCAGCTCATCGGGACTTTACTACTACGAGCAGTACTTC. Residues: CASSSGLYYYEQYF.

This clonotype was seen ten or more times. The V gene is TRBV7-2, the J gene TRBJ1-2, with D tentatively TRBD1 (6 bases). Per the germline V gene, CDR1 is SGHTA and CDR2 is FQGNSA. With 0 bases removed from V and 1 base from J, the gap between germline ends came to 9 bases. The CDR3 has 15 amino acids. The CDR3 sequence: CASSLAPGDNYGYTF. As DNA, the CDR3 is TGTGCCAGCAGCTTAGCGCCAGGGGATAACTATGGCTACACCTTC.

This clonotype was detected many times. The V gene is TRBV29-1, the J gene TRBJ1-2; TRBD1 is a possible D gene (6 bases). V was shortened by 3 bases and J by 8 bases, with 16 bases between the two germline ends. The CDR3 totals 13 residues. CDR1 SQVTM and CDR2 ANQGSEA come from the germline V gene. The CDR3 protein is CSVDLEPGGGYTF. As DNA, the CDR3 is TGCAGCGTTGATCTAGAGCCTGGGGGCGGCTACACCTTC. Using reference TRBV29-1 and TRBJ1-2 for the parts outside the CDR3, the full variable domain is SAVISQKPSRDICQRGTSLTIQCQVDSQVTMMFWYRQQPGQSLTLIATANQGSEATYESGFVIDKFPISRPNLTFSTLTVSNMSPEDSSIYLCSVDLEPGGGYTFGSGTRLTVV.

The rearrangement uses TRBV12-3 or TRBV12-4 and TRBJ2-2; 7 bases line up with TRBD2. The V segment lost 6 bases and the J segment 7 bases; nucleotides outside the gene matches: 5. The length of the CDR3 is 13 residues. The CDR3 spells CASRVTSSGELFF. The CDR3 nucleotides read TGTGCCAGCAGGGTGACTAGCAGCGGGGAGCTGTTTTTT.

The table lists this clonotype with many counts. The CDR3 spells CASSLEIGTHISYNEQFF. For the CDR3, the DNA is TGTGCCAGCAGCTTAGAAATAGGGACTCACATTTCCTACAATGAGCAGTTCTTC. The chain couples TRBV7-7 to TRBJ2-1, with a tentative D call TRBD2 (6 bases). The CDR3 spans 18 residues. Germline lookup yields CDR1 SSHAT and CDR2 FNYEAQ (reference sequence). V shed 1 base and J shed 1 base, with 17 bases lying between them.

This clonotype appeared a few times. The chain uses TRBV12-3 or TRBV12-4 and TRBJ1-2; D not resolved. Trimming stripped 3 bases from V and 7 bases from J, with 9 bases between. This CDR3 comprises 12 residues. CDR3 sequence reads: CASSLDVGGYTF. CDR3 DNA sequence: TGTGCCAGCAGTTTGGATGTCGGTGGCTACACCTTC.

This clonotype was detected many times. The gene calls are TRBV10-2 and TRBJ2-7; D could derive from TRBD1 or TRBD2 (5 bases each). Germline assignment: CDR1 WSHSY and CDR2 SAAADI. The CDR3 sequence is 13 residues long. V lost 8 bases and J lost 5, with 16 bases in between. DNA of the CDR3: TGCGCCAGCCGGGACCCCTCTTTAGACGAGCAGTACTTC. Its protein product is CASRDPSLDEQYF.

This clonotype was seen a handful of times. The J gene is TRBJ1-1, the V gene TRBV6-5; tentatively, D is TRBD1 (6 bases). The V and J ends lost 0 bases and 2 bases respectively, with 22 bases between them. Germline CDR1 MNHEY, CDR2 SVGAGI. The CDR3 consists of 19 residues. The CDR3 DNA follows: TGTGCCAGCAGTTACTCACTGCCTTGGACAGACGAAATTAACACTGAAGCTTTCTTT. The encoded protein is CASSYSLPWTDEINTEAFF.

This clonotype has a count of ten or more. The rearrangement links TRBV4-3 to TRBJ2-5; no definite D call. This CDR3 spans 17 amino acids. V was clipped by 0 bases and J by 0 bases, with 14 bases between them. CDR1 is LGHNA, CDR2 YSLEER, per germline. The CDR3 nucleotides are TGCGCCAGCAGCCAAGATATGGCGACACACTACCAAGAGACCCAGTACTTC. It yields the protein CASSQDMATHYQETQYF.

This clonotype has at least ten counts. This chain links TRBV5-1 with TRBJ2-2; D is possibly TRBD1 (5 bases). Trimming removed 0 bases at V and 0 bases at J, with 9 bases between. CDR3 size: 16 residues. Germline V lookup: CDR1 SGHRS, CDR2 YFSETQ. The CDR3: CASSLVSGSNTGELFF. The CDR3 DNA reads TGCGCCAGCAGCTTGGTTTCAGGGTCGAACACCGGGGAGCTGTTTTTT.

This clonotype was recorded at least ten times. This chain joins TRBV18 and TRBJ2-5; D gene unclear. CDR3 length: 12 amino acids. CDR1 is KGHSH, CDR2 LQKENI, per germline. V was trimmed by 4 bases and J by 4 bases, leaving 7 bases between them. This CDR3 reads CASSRVRETQYF. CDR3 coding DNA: TGTGCCAGCTCACGCGTTCGAGAGACCCAGTACTTC.

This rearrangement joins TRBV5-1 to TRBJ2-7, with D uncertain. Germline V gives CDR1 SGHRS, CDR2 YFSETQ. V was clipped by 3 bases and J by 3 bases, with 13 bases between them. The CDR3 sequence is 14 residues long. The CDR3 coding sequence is TGCGCCAGCAGCTCTAGGACCGCGAACTACGAGCAGTACTTC. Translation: CASSSRTANYEQYF.

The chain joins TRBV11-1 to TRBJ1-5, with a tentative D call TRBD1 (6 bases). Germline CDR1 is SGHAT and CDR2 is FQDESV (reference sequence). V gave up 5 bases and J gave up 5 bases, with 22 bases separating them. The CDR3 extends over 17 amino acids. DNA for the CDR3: TGTGCCAGCAGCCCCCCGATCCGGCAGGGGAGGGATCAGCCCCAGCATTTT. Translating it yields CASSPPIRQGRDQPQHF.

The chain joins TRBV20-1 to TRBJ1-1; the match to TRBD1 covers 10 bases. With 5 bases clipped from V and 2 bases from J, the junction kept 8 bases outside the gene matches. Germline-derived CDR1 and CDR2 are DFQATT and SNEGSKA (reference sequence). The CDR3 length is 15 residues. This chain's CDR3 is CSASGTGDPNTEAFF. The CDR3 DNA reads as TGCAGTGCTTCCGGGACAGGGGATCCAAACACTGAAGCTTTCTTT.

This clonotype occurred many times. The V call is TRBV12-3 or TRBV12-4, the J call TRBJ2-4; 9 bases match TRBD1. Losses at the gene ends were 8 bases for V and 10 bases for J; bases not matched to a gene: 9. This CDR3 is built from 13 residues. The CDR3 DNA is TGTGCCAGCGCCGACAGGGGGAAAACGATTCAGTACTTC. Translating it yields CASADRGKTIQYF.

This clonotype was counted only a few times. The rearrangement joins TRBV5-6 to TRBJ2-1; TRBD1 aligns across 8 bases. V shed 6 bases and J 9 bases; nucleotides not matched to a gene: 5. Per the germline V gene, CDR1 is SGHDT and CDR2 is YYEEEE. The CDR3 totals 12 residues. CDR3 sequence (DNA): TGTGCCAGCAAACAGGGGGTCTCTGAGCAGTTCTTC. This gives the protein CASKQGVSEQFF.

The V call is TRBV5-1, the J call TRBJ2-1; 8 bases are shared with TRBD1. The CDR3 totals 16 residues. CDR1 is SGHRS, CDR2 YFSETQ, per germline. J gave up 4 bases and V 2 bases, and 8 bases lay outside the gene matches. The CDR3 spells CASSFVDRGPYNEQFF. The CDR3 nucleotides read TGCGCCAGCAGCTTCGTCGACAGGGGCCCTTACAATGAGCAGTTCTTC.

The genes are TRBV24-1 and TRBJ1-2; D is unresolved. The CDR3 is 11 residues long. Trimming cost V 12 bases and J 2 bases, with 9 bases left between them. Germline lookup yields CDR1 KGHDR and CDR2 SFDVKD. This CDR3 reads CALTDNYGYTF. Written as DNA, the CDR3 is TGTGCCCTCACAGACAACTATGGCTACACCTTC.

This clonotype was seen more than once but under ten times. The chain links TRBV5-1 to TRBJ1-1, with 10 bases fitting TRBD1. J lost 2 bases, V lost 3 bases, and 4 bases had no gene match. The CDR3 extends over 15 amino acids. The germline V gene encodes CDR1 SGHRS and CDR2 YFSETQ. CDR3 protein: CASSSGTGVNTEAFF. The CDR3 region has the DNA TGCGCCAGCAGCTCCGGGACAGGGGTTAACACTGAAGCTTTCTTT.

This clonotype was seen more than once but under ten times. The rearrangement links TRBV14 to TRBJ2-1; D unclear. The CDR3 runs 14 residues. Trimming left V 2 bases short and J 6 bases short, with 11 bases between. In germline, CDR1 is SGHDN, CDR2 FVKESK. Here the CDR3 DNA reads TGTGCCAGCAGCCAACAGGACGGGCTCAATGAGCAGTTCTTC. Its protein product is CASSQQDGLNEQFF.

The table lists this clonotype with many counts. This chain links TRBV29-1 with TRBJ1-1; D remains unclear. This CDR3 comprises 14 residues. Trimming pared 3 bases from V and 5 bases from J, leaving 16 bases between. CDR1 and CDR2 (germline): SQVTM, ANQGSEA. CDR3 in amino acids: CSVDPHGGRTEAFF. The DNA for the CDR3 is TGCAGCGTTGATCCCCATGGCGGGCGGACTGAAGCTTTCTTT.

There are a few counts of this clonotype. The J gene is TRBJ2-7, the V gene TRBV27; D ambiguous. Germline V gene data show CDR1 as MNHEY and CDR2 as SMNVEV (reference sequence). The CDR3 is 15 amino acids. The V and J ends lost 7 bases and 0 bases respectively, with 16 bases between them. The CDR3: CASIVSVGYSYEQYF. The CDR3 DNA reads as TGTGCCAGCATCGTCTCAGTGGGGTACTCCTACGAGCAGTACTTC.